This passage covers 16 T cell receptor beta chains from one sample sequenced in a study of T cell responses to AZD1222 COVID-19 vaccine. Measured with immunoSEQ multiplex PCR; TCRdb has only the in-frame clones, and not every one. Among some 88,000 clones listed, roughly 94% were seen once. The input for sequencing was peripheral blood, taken on day 0 of AZD1222 vaccination. The source is an adult in good health.

The genes are TRBV27 and TRBJ2-1; 12 bases match TRBD2. This CDR3 region has 17 residues. Losses at the gene ends were 3 bases for V and 4 bases for J; bases not matched to a gene: 7. Germline CDR1 MNHEY, CDR2 SMNVEV (reference sequence). The CDR3 nucleotides are TGTGCCAGCAGTTTGGCTTCGGGACTAGCGGGTTACAATGAGCAGTTCTTC. Translated, it gives CASSLASGLAGYNEQFF.

The gene calls are TRBV27 and TRBJ1-2, with TRBD1 as a possible D gene (6 bases). The V gene lost 2 bases and the J gene lost 4 bases, with 8 bases spanning the gap. Germline CDR1 reads MNHEY; CDR2 reads SMNVEV (reference sequence). The CDR3 runs to 13 residues. The CDR3 bases are TGTGCCAGCAGTTTAAACAGGGTCTATGGCTACACCTTC. This encodes CASSLNRVYGYTF.

This chain uses TRBV20-1 with TRBJ2-2, with 10 bases identical to TRBD2. V lost 3 bases to trimming and J lost 6 bases; unmatched junction nucleotides: 7. This CDR3 comprises 15 residues. The germline V gene encodes CDR1 DFQATT and CDR2 SNEGSKA (reference sequence). In DNA form, the CDR3 reads TGCAGTGCTAGTAATCTAGCGGGAGAAGCCGGGGAGCTGTTTTTT. Protein product: CSASNLAGEAGELFF.

The rearrangement joins TRBV4-1 to TRBJ2-1, with 9 nucleotides matching TRBD2. The germline V gene encodes CDR1 MGHRA and CDR2 YSYEKL. The J segment lost 8 bases and the V segment lost 4 bases, leaving 18 bases of the junction unmatched. The CDR3 covers 18 residues. Written as DNA, the CDR3 is TGCGCCAGCAGCCCCACCCCCCCTAGAGCGGGAGGAGTAGATGAGCAGTTCTTC. Protein product: CASSPTPPRAGGVDEQFF.

The chain has TRBV28 and TRBJ1-3, with unresolved D. With 7 bases removed from V and 0 bases from J, the gap between germline ends came to 31 bases. The germline CDR1 and CDR2 sequences are MDHEN and SYDVKM. This CDR3 region has 21 residues. Here the CDR3 DNA reads TGTGCCAGCACACCTAGGAGGCCAACGATTCAATTTACCGGCTCTGGAAACACCATATATTTT. Translating gives CASTPRRPTIQFTGSGNTIYF.

The chain employs TRBV7-6 and TRBJ1-5; D is unresolved. The germline V gene has CDR1 SGHVS and CDR2 FNYEAQ. Trimming took 7 bases from V and 1 from J, leaving 20 bases between them. The CDR3 loop spans 17 amino acids. For the CDR3, the DNA is TGTGCCAGCACCAAACTGAACCACGGACTGAGCAATCAGCCCCAGCATTTT. Protein product: CASTKLNHGLSNQPQHF.

The genes are TRBV2 and TRBJ2-7, with TRBD2 as a possible D gene (6 bases). Trimming took 2 bases from V and 2 from J, leaving 13 bases between them. This CDR3 has 15 amino acids. Germline V gene data show CDR1 as SNHLY and CDR2 as FYNNEI. In nucleotides, the CDR3 is TGTGCCAGCAGTGAAAAGGGACTCAAAACCTACGAGCAGTACTTC. This gives the protein CASSEKGLKTYEQYF.

The rearrangement links TRBV5-1 to TRBJ1-2; D is unresolved. The germline V gene has CDR1 SGHRS and CDR2 YFSETQ. With 4 bases removed from V and 7 bases from J, the gap between germline ends came to 23 bases. The CDR3 covers 16 residues. CDR3 nucleotides: TGCGCCAGCAGCCCGAGATCCGGACCCACCAAGGGTGGCTACACCTTC. This codes for CASSPRSGPTKGGYTF.

The rearrangement joins TRBV6-5 to TRBJ1-1; D remains ambiguous. V lost 4 bases, J lost 5 bases, and 14 bases lay in between. This CDR3 spans 14 amino acids. Germline CDR1 and CDR2: MNHEY and SVGAGI. Here the CDR3 reads CASSSFERRTEAFF. CDR3 DNA: TGTGCCAGCAGTTCCTTCGAACGGAGAACTGAAGCTTTCTTT.

The genes are TRBV28 and TRBJ1-2, with D hard to call. Germline CDR1 and CDR2: MDHEN and SYDVKM. There are 15 residues in the CDR3. Trimming stripped 5 bases from V and 4 bases from J, with 17 bases between. CDR3 nucleotide sequence: TGTGCCAGCAGTCCCGCCGGGCAGGCCCTCTATGGCTACACCTTC. This translates into CASSPAGQALYGYTF.

Concerning this clone: Other DNA sequences in this sample translate to the same CDR3. The chain joins TRBV3-1 (or the pseudogene TRBV3-2) to TRBJ2-7; D is undetermined. Trimming removed 3 bases at V and 1 base at J, with 1 base between. The CDR3 runs 11 residues. The V gene's germline CDR1 is LGHDT and CDR2 YNNKEL (reference sequence). The CDR3 is CASSQSYEQYF. For the CDR3, the DNA is TGTGCCAGCAGCCAGTCCTACGAGCAGTACTTC.

This chain joins TRBV11-2 and TRBJ2-2; D may be TRBD2 (6 bases). The CDR3 has 15 residues. V was trimmed by 0 bases and J by 7 bases, leaving 12 bases between them. Germline V CDR1 and CDR2: SGHAT, FQNNGV. Here the CDR3 reads CASSLELGGIGELFF. The CDR3 DNA reads TGTGCCAGCAGCTTAGAATTGGGGGGTATCGGGGAGCTGTTTTTT.

The rearrangement uses TRBV7-9 and TRBJ2-3; TRBD1 agrees at 8 bases. The J segment lost 0 bases and the V segment lost 5 bases, leaving 16 bases of the junction unmatched. Germline assignment: CDR1 SEHNR and CDR2 FQNEAQ (reference sequence). The CDR3 runs 19 residues. Written as DNA, the CDR3 is TGTGCCAGCAGCCTCCGGACAGGGTGGATGGCGGAAAGCACAGATACGCAGTATTTT. Its translation is CASSLRTGWMAESTDTQYF.

V gene TRBV5-1 combines with J gene TRBJ1-6, with TRBD1 matching over 8 bases. V trimming: 3 bases; J trimming: 10 bases; junction bases outside the gene matches: 6. Germline CDR1 SGHRS, CDR2 YFSETQ. The CDR3 runs to 14 residues. CDR3 protein: CASSSGQGNSPLHF. CDR3 in DNA: TGCGCCAGCAGCTCCGGACAGGGAAACTCACCCCTCCACTTT.

This clone was recorded a few times. This chain joins TRBV5-4 and TRBJ2-1; TRBD2 aligns across 10 bases. V dropped 4 bases and J dropped 0; count of bases not matched to a gene: 1. CDR1 is SGHNT, CDR2 YYREEE, per germline (reference sequence). The CDR3 has 15 amino acids. The CDR3 reads CASSPSGSSYNEQFF. DNA of the CDR3: TGTGCCAGCAGCCCTAGCGGGAGCTCCTACAATGAGCAGTTCTTC.

V gene TRBV29-1 combines with J gene TRBJ1-4; 7 bases fit TRBD1. The length of the CDR3 is 14 residues. The germline gives CDR1 SQVTM, CDR2 ANQGSEA. V lost 4 bases, J lost 4 bases, and 6 bases stayed unmatched. The CDR3 region has the DNA TGCAGCGTTGTCCCGACAGGGATTAATGAAAAACTGTTTTTT. Translated: CSVVPTGINEKLFF.